The rows below give T cell receptor beta chains drawn from one sample of a study of blood T cell repertoires in COVID-19. Profiling relied on immunoSEQ multiplex PCR, and the TCRdb table lists in-frame clones only, not all of them. Of over 150,000 clones listed, around 83% are singletons. Sequencing was done on a sample of peripheral blood. These receptors originate from a woman aged 70-85 years who had recovered from COVID-19. The CDR3 runs from the conserved cysteine through the conserved F or W. D genes are given only for firm matches. Size is stated for part of the rows, as once, few or many counts, or as a class when the clone is expanded.

CDR3aa	CDR3nt	len	v_gene	j_gene	abundance	d_gene
CASSQGGGAFF	TGCGCCAGCAGCCAAGGCGGAGGGGCTTTCTTT	11	TRBV4-1	TRBJ1-1	NA	NA
CASTEANTGELFF	TGTGCCAGTACGGAGGCGAACACCGGGGAGCTGTTTTTT	13	TRBV19	TRBJ2-2	NA	NA
CASSPLRTGAENTGELFF	TGTGCCAGCAGCCCCCTCCGGACAGGGGCCGAAAACACCGGGGAGCTGTTTTTT	18	TRBV7-9	TRBJ2-2	NA	TRBD1
CASSLSAGELFF	TGTGCCAGCAGTTTATCGGCCGGGGAGCTGTTTTTT	12	TRBV12-3/TRBV12-4	TRBJ2-2	few	NA
CSTRQGGYEKLFF	TGCAGCACCCGACAGGGCGGATATGAAAAACTGTTTTTT	13	TRBV29-1	TRBJ1-4	once	TRBD1
CASSPLAGPSYEQYF	TGCGCCAGCAGCCCCCTAGCGGGTCCGTCCTACGAGCAGTACTTC	15	TRBV5-1	TRBJ2-7	NA	TRBD2
CASSLGAGQGAGGYTF	TGTGCCAGCAGCTTAGGGGCCGGACAGGGGGCGGGAGGCTACACCTTC	16	TRBV11-2	TRBJ1-2	NA	TRBD1
CASSARAGGDTDTQYF	TGTGCCAGCAGCGCCCGGGCAGGGGGAGACACAGATACGCAGTATTTT	16	TRBV4-2	TRBJ2-3	NA	TRBD1
CASSLGGPQHF	TGTGCCAGCAGTTTGGGAGGGCCCCAGCATTTT	11	TRBV12-3/TRBV12-4	TRBJ1-5	NA	NA
CASSPRTGLAYEQYF	TGTGCCAGCAGCCCCCGGACAGGGCTGGCCTACGAGCAGTACTTC	15	TRBV7-2	TRBJ2-7	NA	TRBD1
CASSTGTSVNEQFF	TGTGCCAGCAGTACCGGGACTAGCGTCAATGAGCAGTTCTTC	14	TRBV7-9	TRBJ2-1	NA	TRBD2
CASSPSGQSTDTQYF	TGTGCCAGCAGTCCCAGTGGCCAAAGCACAGATACGCAGTATTTT	15	TRBV25-1	TRBJ2-3	NA	NA
CASSLWEGRETQYF	TGTGCCAGCAGCTTATGGGAGGGCCGGGAGACCCAGTACTTC	14	TRBV13	TRBJ2-5	NA	TRBD2
CSVARGQSNYGYTF	TGCAGCGTTGCCCGGGGACAGTCTAACTATGGCTACACCTTC	14	TRBV29-1	TRBJ1-2	NA	TRBD1
CASRTAYEQYF	TGTGCCAGCAGGACAGCTTACGAGCAGTACTTC	11	TRBV6-5	TRBJ2-7	once	NA
CAWSDGLARDTDTQYF	TGTGCCTGGAGCGACGGACTAGCCCGGGACACAGATACGCAGTATTTT	16	TRBV30	TRBJ2-3	NA	TRBD2
CASSYPSSGLRYEQYF	TGTGCCAGCAGTTACCCAAGTTCGGGACTAAGGTACGAGCAGTACTTC	16	TRBV6-5	TRBJ2-7	NA	TRBD2
CASSQGDRVTDTQYF	TGCGCCAGCAGCCAAGGGGACAGGGTCACAGATACGCAGTATTTT	15	TRBV4-1	TRBJ2-3	few	TRBD1
CASSPGGRPNYGYTF	TGTGCCAGCAGCCCGGGGGGCAGGCCTAACTATGGCTACACCTTC	15	TRBV7-9	TRBJ1-2	NA	NA
CAISGLRERGQETQYF	TGTGCCATCAGTGGCCTGCGGGAGAGGGGACAAGAGACCCAGTACTTC	16	TRBV10-3	TRBJ2-5	NA	TRBD2
CASSPQGQEAQYF	TGTGCCAGCAGCCCACAGGGGCAAGAGGCCCAGTACTTC	13	TRBV7-3	TRBJ2-5	NA	TRBD1
CASSQVLGVNQPQHF	TGTGCCAGCAGCCAAGTCCTCGGGGTAAATCAGCCCCAGCATTTT	15	TRBV4-2	TRBJ1-5	few	NA
CASSATGDTEAFF	TGTGCCAGCAGCGCGACAGGGGACACTGAAGCTTTCTTT	13	TRBV7-3	TRBJ1-1	NA	TRBD1
CATAPAGAPGAHF	TGTGCCACCGCCCCGGCGGGGGCCCCGGGGGCCCACTTC	13	TRBV12-3/TRBV12-4	TRBJ2-5	NA	NA
CASSSKRRGPSDSTDTQYF	TGTGCCAGCAGCAGTAAGCGGCGGGGCCCCTCCGATAGCACAGATACGCAGTATTTT	19	TRBV21-1	TRBJ2-3	NA	NA
CASSRQNLEQFF	TGTGCCAGCAGCCGACAAAACCTCGAGCAGTTCTTC	12	TRBV7-2	TRBJ2-1	NA	NA
CATRVGIRETQYF	TGTGCGACACGAGTGGGTATCAGAGAGACCCAGTACTTC	13	TRBV28	TRBJ2-5	NA	NA
CASSPISGQYNEQFF	TGTGCCAGCTCACCTATTAGCGGTCAGTACAATGAGCAGTTCTTC	15	TRBV18	TRBJ2-1	NA	NA
CASSEARGGNEQFF	TGTGCCAGCAGTGAAGCGCGGGGGGGGAATGAGCAGTTCTTC	14	TRBV6-1	TRBJ2-1	NA	TRBD2
CASSPREGGTGELFF	TGTGCCAGCAGCCCCCGGGAGGGGGGCACCGGGGAGCTGTTTTTT	15	TRBV7-3	TRBJ2-2	NA	TRBD2
CASSLSGGRETPYEQYF	TGTGCCAGCAGCTTGTCCGGGGGGCGGGAGACTCCCTACGAGCAGTACTTC	17	TRBV7-3	TRBJ2-7	NA	NA
CASSQVPVLGANVLTF	TGTGCCAGCAGCCAAGTTCCGGTTTTGGGGGCCAACGTCCTGACTTTC	16	TRBV4-2	TRBJ2-6	NA	NA
CASSRQTAGDQPQHF	TGCGCCAGCAGCCGCCAGACAGCGGGCGATCAGCCCCAGCATTTT	15	TRBV4-1	TRBJ1-5	NA	NA
CASSQVGTGIGGYTF	TGTGCCAGCAGCCAAGTTGGGACAGGGATTGGTGGCTACACCTTC	15	TRBV4-2	TRBJ1-2	NA	TRBD1
CASSYSQNTEAFF	TGTGCCAGCAGTTACTCTCAGAACACTGAAGCTTTCTTT	13	TRBV6-5	TRBJ1-1	NA	NA
CASSPNTDTQYF	TGTGCCAGCAGCCCCAACACAGATACGCAGTATTTT	12	TRBV5-8	TRBJ2-3	NA	NA
CAWSVGTGWGGYTF	TGTGCCTGGAGTGTTGGGACAGGGTGGGGTGGCTACACCTTC	14	TRBV30	TRBJ1-2	NA	TRBD1
CASSQTGTGAISYNSPLHF	TGTGCCAGCAGCCAAACCGGGACAGGAGCCATCTCCTATAATTCACCCCTCCACTTT	19	TRBV4-2	TRBJ1-6	NA	TRBD1
CASSPRGGSETQYF	TGTGCCAGCAGCCCGCGGGGGGGCTCAGAGACCCAGTACTTC	14	TRBV7-9	TRBJ2-5	NA	TRBD2
CATSSDRGGTNEKLFF	TGTGCCACCAGCAGCGACAGGGGAGGGACTAATGAAAAACTGTTTTTT	16	TRBV15	TRBJ1-4	NA	TRBD1
CASSLDPNYGYTF	TGTGCCAGCAGCTTAGATCCAAACTATGGCTACACCTTC	13	TRBV11-2	TRBJ1-2	NA	NA
CASRGAGNEKLFF	TGTGCCAGCAGGGGCGCGGGGAATGAAAAACTGTTTTTT	13	TRBV6-5	TRBJ1-4	NA	NA
CASSLRSLAGSNTGELFF	TGCGCCAGCAGCTTGCGGAGCCTAGCGGGGAGCAACACCGGGGAGCTGTTTTTT	18	TRBV5-1	TRBJ2-2	NA	TRBD2
CASSEAWDTQYF	TGTGCCAGCAGTGAGGCCTGGGATACGCAGTATTTT	12	TRBV6-1	TRBJ2-3	NA	NA
CASGAEIPYEQYF	TGTGCCAGCGGGGCCGAAATTCCGTACGAGCAGTACTTC	13	TRBV6-5	TRBJ2-7	once	NA
CASSPWDRGLYGYTF	TGTGCCAGCAGCCCATGGGACAGGGGTTTATATGGCTACACCTTC	15	TRBV3-1/TRBV3-2	TRBJ1-2	once	TRBD1